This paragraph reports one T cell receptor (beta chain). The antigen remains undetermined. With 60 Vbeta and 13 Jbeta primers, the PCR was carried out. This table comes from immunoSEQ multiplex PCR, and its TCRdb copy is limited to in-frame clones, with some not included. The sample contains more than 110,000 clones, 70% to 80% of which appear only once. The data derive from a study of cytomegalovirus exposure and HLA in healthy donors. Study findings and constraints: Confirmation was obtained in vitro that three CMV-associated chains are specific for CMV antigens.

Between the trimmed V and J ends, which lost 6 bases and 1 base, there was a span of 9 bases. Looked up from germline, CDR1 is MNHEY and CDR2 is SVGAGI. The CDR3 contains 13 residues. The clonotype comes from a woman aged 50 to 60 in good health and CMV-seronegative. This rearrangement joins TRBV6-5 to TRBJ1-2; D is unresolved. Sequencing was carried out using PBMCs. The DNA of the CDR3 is TGTGCCAGCAGAGAAACAGATAACTATGGCTACACCTTC. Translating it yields CASRETDNYGYTF.